Following are 2 T cell receptor beta chains from one sample sequenced in a study of blood T cell repertoires in COVID-19. Clones were read by immunoSEQ multiplex PCR, and TCRdb kept only the in-frame ones, dropping some. This sample yields around 370,000 clones, of which roughly 90% are seen a single time; just under 7.5% belongs to the top ten. The sample was peripheral blood. These receptors all come from a woman in her 70s with COVID-19, enrolled during active disease.

The V gene is TRBV28, the J gene TRBJ2-4, with TRBD2 matching over 12 bases. This CDR3 comprises 17 residues. From germline, CDR1 is MDHEN and CDR2 SYDVKM. Trimming at V came to 6 bases and at J to 2 bases, leaving 8 bases not matched to a gene. CDR3: CASSELLAGGTKNIQYF. The CDR3 DNA reads as TGTGCCAGCAGCGAATTACTAGCGGGGGGAACCAAAAACATTCAGTACTTC.

The rearrangement joins TRBV29-1 to TRBJ2-1; TRBD1 agrees at 8 bases. J was trimmed by 8 bases and V by 6 bases; bases with no gene match: 15. Germline CDR1 reads SQVTM; CDR2 reads ANQGSEA. CDR3 length: 15 amino acids. This CDR3 is CSVGLWGPGGHEQFF. DNA of the CDR3: TGCAGCGTCGGTTTGTGGGGCCCAGGGGGCCATGAGCAGTTCTTC.